This T cell receptor beta chain originates from a study of a mutant IDH1 vaccine in newly diagnosed glioma. This clone was picked up one time. What it recognizes is unknown. The length of the CDR3 is 14 residues. Germline assignment: CDR1 ENHRY and CDR2 SYGVKD. Trimming took off 0 bases at V and 6 bases at J, with 12 bases between the two ends. The table came from immunoSEQ multiplex PCR; TCRdb's copy has only in-frame clones and leaves some out. This sample has 84,000 or so clones, with 75% to 85% found just once. The time point denotes: week 47, end of study. Vaccinated patients received 300 ug of mutant IDH1 20-mer peptide per dose, with topical imiquimod.

The chain is built from TRBV10-3 and TRBJ2-7; D perhaps matches TRBD1 (6 bases). The receptor was isolated from a man aged 35 to 55 with glioma. The sequences come from PBMCs, collected from a glioma patient whose treatment included an IDH1 peptide vaccine. CDR3 sequence reads: CAISESKGVGEQYF. DNA of the CDR3: TGTGCCATCAGTGAGTCGAAGGGGGTAGGCGAGCAGTACTTC.